These 18 T cell receptor beta chains share one sample of origin, sequenced in a study of T cell responses to AZD1222 COVID-19 vaccine. Sequencing used immunoSEQ multiplex PCR; TCRdb keeps in-frame clones, though not all of them. The repertoire holds about 110,000 clones, with around nine tenths as singletons. The specimen was peripheral blood, collected on day 0 of MenACWY control vaccination. These receptor sequences come from an adult in good health.

The V call is TRBV3-1 (or the pseudogene TRBV3-2), the J call TRBJ1-6; D perhaps matches TRBD1 (5 bases). The germline V gene encodes CDR1 LGHDT and CDR2 YNNKEL (reference sequence). Trimming shortened V by 1 base and J by 10 bases, and 11 bases separated the two germline ends. This CDR3 region has 14 residues. The CDR3 DNA reads as TGTGCCAGCAGCCAAGTCCCAGGGTGGTCACCCCTCCACTTT. Translated, it gives CASSQVPGWSPLHF.

This clone appeared once. V gene TRBV3-1 (or the pseudogene TRBV3-2) combines with J gene TRBJ2-5, with D tentatively TRBD1 (5 bases). The CDR3 is 15 residues long. Trimming removed 0 bases at V and 4 bases at J, with 12 bases between. In germline, CDR1 is LGHDT, CDR2 YNNKEL (reference sequence). CDR3: CASSQDQVQGETQYF. CDR3 nucleotide sequence: TGTGCCAGCAGCCAAGATCAGGTTCAGGGAGAGACCCAGTACTTC.

This clone occurred a few times. The chain employs TRBV18 and TRBJ1-1; D call uncertain. V gave up 4 bases and J gave up 5 bases, with 14 bases separating them. The length of the CDR3 is 14 residues. Germline V gives CDR1 KGHSH, CDR2 LQKENI. The CDR3 nucleotides are TGTGCCAGCTCACACACGACAAAAGGGACTGAAGCTTTCTTT. It is translated as CASSHTTKGTEAFF.

The chain has TRBV18 and TRBJ2-2; D possibly corresponds to TRBD2 (5 bases). In germline, CDR1 is KGHSH, CDR2 LQKENI. The CDR3 totals 16 residues. Trimming took off 3 bases at V and 9 bases at J, with 20 bases between the two ends. CDR3 sequence: CASSPPGIAVGRELFF. Here the CDR3 DNA reads TGTGCCAGCTCACCCCCCGGGATAGCCGTCGGACGGGAGCTGTTTTTT.

The CDR3 is CASSLGATGGYEQYF. The CDR3 nucleotides are TGTGCCAGCAGCTTAGGTGCGACAGGGGGCTACGAGCAGTACTTC. The rearrangement links TRBV7-6 to TRBJ2-7; 9 bases match TRBD1. Germline trimming cut 1 base from V and 3 bases from J; bases unmatched to any gene: 4. From germline, CDR1 is SGHVS and CDR2 FNYEAQ. The CDR3 contains 15 residues.

The genes are TRBV10-3 and TRBJ1-1; 9 bases match TRBD1. V lost 6 bases and J lost 0; bases outside the gene matches: 2. CDR1 ENHRY and CDR2 SYGVKD come from the germline V gene. CDR3 size: 14 residues. The CDR3 region is CAIRQGAVNTEAFF. CDR3 DNA sequence: TGTGCCATCAGACAGGGGGCGGTGAACACTGAAGCTTTCTTT.

CDR3: CASSSQGPEQYF. CDR3 coding DNA: TGTGCCAGCAGCTCACAGGGCCCCGAGCAGTACTTC. V is TRBV5-6 and J is TRBJ2-7, with a tentative D call TRBD1 (6 bases). Germline CDR1 reads SGHDT; CDR2 reads YYEEEE. The CDR3 is 12 residues long. V lost 3 bases and J 6 bases, leaving 10 bases between the germline ends.

CDR3 nucleotide sequence: TGTGCCAGCAGTTACCGTAGGGGAACCCATGAGCAGTTCTTC. This translates into CASSYRRGTHEQFF. The chain uses TRBV6-2 or TRBV6-3 and TRBJ2-1; perhaps TRBD1 as D (5 bases). Trimming cost V 2 bases and J 8 bases, with 13 bases left between them. The germline V gene has CDR1 MNHEY and CDR2 SVGEGT. CDR3 length equals 14 residues.

V usage is TRBV21-1 and J usage is TRBJ2-7; the D call TRBD2 from the table was never checked on the DNA. TRBV21-1 is assigned pseudogene status. The CDR3 consists of 14 residues. The CDR3 DNA reads as TGTGCCAGCAGCAACCCGCCGGGAAGGTACGAGCAGTACTTC. Translated: CASSNPPGRYEQYF.

This clone is a singleton in its sample. The rearrangement uses TRBV3-1 (or the pseudogene TRBV3-2) and TRBJ1-4; 7 bases align to TRBD1. The J segment lost 12 bases and the V segment lost 4 bases, leaving 8 bases of the junction unmatched. This CDR3 is 13 amino acids long. Germline CDR1 is LGHDT and CDR2 is YNNKEL (reference sequence). The CDR3 nucleotides are TGTGCCAGCAGCCCGAAAGGGGGCGGGGAACTGTTTTTT. Amino acid sequence: CASSPKGGGELFF.

This clone was observed a single time. The rearrangement uses TRBV5-1 and TRBJ2-3, with a tentative D call TRBD1 (6 bases). The CDR3 sequence is 16 residues long. Trimming removed 0 bases from V and 3 bases from J, with 14 bases in between. Germline CDR1 and CDR2: SGHRS and YFSETQ. DNA of the CDR3: TGCGCCAGCAGCTTGGTCTCTGGCAGGGGAACAGATACGCAGTATTTT. It encodes CASSLVSGRGTDTQYF.

V usage is TRBV9 and J usage is TRBJ2-1, with TRBD2 matching over 8 bases. After removal of 2 bases from V and 0 bases from J, the junction contained 1 base not matched to a gene. This CDR3 has 15 residues. CDR1 and CDR2 from the germline V gene are SGDLS and YYNGEE. DNA for the CDR3: TGTGCCAGCAGCGTTCGGGGGGGCTCCTACAATGAGCAGTTCTTC. This encodes CASSVRGGSYNEQFF.

The chain is built from TRBV5-1 and TRBJ2-3; no clear D gene. CDR1 and CDR2 (germline): SGHRS, YFSETQ. The length of the CDR3 is 13 residues. Trimming left V 3 bases short and J 4 bases short, with 9 bases between. The CDR3 region is CASSSLGADTQYF. The CDR3 nucleotides read TGCGCCAGCAGCTCACTTGGGGCAGATACGCAGTATTTT. The whole variable domain, filled in from reference TRBV5-1 and TRBJ2-3, reads KAGVTQTPRYLIKTRGQQVTLSCSPISGHRSVSWYQQTPGQGLQFLFEYFSETQRNKGNFPGRFSGRQFSNSRSEMNVSTLELGDSALYLCASSSLGADTQYFGPGTRLTVL.

This sequence joins TRBV28 and TRBJ2-7; weak D call: TRBD1 (5 bases). With 6 bases removed from V and 6 bases from J, the gap between germline ends came to 12 bases. The CDR3 covers 12 residues. CDR1 is MDHEN, CDR2 SYDVKM, per germline. CDR3 sequence reads: CASRQAGLEQYF. CDR3 nucleotides: TGTGCCAGCAGGCAAGCAGGGCTCGAGCAGTACTTC.

The V call is TRBV11-3, the J call TRBJ2-1; 8 nucleotides match TRBD2. The trim removed 0 bases at V and 3 bases at J, leaving 4 bases unmatched. Germline values: CDR1 SGHNT, CDR2 YENEEA. There are 16 residues in the CDR3. For the CDR3, the DNA is TGTGCCAGCAGCTTAGATGGTAGCGGGGACTACAATGAGCAGTTCTTC. Encoded protein: CASSLDGSGDYNEQFF.

This rearrangement joins TRBV30 to TRBJ1-1; D is ambiguous. Germline CDR1 and CDR2: GTSNPN and SVGIG (reference sequence). This CDR3 has 12 residues. The germline V and J ends were trimmed by 1 base and 11 bases, with 14 bases remaining between them. Written as DNA, the CDR3 is TGTGCCTGGAGTGGACTTACTTCTGTCGCTTTCTTT. The encoded protein is CAWSGLTSVAFF.

The chain couples TRBV15 to TRBJ2-5, with 8 bases aligning to TRBD2. The V gene end was trimmed by 4 bases and the J gene end by 2 bases; junction bases not matched to a gene: 12. The germline V gene has CDR1 LNHNV and CDR2 YYDKDF (reference sequence). The CDR3 loop spans 17 amino acids. The CDR3 loop is CATSTGWFSGGQETQYF. The CDR3 DNA is TGTGCCACCAGCACCGGTTGGTTTTCGGGGGGGCAAGAGACCCAGTACTTC.

V is TRBV7-9 and J is TRBJ1-4; 9 nucleotides line up with TRBD1. The J segment lost 6 bases and the V segment lost 5 bases, leaving 7 bases of the junction unmatched. Germline loops: CDR1 SEHNR, CDR2 FQNEAQ (reference sequence). The CDR3 contains 15 residues. The CDR3: CASSLRTGVDEKLFF. CDR3 nucleotides: TGTGCCAGCAGCCTACGGACAGGGGTTGATGAAAAACTGTTTTTT. The full variable domain, in which reference TRBV7-9 and TRBJ1-4 provide the parts outside the CDR3, is DTGVSQNPRHKITKRGQNVTFRCDPISEHNRLYWYRQTLGQGPEFLTYFQNEAQLEKSRLLSDRFSAERPKGSFSTLEIQRTEQGDSAMYLCASSLRTGVDEKLFFGSGTQLSVL.